One sample yielded the 24 T cell receptor beta chains listed below, sequenced in a study of shared T cell receptors in the human thymus (dated by TCRdb to the early 2020s). The library was produced with the immunoSEQ multiplex PCR assay. This immuneACCESS table, as held by TCRdb, lists in-frame sequences with V and J called but not all clones. Of the missing ones, under half trace to an unresolved V gene in checked studies; the others have no known cause. This sample is represented by 65,000 to 70,000 clones; over 90% of them were singletons. The top ten clones comprise less than 0.04% of the sample. Sequencing was carried out using thymocytes. The receptors derive from a human donor.

The chain links TRBV6-4 to TRBJ2-3, with a weak D call TRBD1 (6 bases). The CDR3 covers 13 residues. Trimming took off 6 bases at V and 2 bases at J, with 9 bases between the two ends. From germline, CDR1 is MRHNA and CDR2 SNTAGT. CDR3 DNA sequence: TGTGCCAGCAGCGACAGGTTCACAGATACGCAGTATTTT. Translated: CASSDRFTDTQYF.

V is TRBV10-3 and J is TRBJ1-2; D gene uncertain. Per germline, CDR1 ENHRY and CDR2 SYGVKD. The V gene lost 2 bases and the J gene lost 2 bases, with 6 bases spanning the gap. The CDR3 length is 13 residues. The CDR3 loop is CAISEGSNYGYTF. CDR3 DNA: TGTGCCATCAGTGAGGGATCCAACTATGGCTACACCTTC.

The J gene is TRBJ2-7, the V gene TRBV28; 7 bases are shared with TRBD2. Germline V gene sequence: CDR1 MDHEN, CDR2 SYDVKM. This CDR3 region has 15 residues. With V trimmed by 5 bases and J by 2 bases, 9 bases remained unmatched. The CDR3 loop reads CASSHRTSQPYEQYF. The CDR3 DNA follows: TGTGCCAGCAGTCACCGGACTAGTCAACCCTACGAGCAGTACTTC. Full variable domain (missing parts from reference TRBV28 and TRBJ2-7): DVKVTQSSRYLVKRTGEKVFLECVQDMDHENMFWYRQDPGLGLRLIYFSYDVKMKEKGDIPEGYSVSREKKERFSLILESASTNQTSMYLCASSHRTSQPYEQYFGPGTRLTVT.

This sequence joins TRBV7-2 and TRBJ2-1; tentatively, D is TRBD2 (5 bases). Between the trimmed V and J ends, which lost 6 bases and 0 bases, there was a span of 12 bases. This CDR3 has 15 residues. Germline V CDR1 and CDR2: SGHTA, FQGNSA. The CDR3 nucleotides are TGTGCCAGCAGGCCTAGCCTCGGCTCCTACAATGAGCAGTTCTTC. Translating it yields CASRPSLGSYNEQFF. Supplemented by reference TRBV7-2 and TRBJ2-1, the full variable domain reads GAGVSQSPSNKVTEKGKDVELRCDPISGHTALYWYRQSLGQGLEFLIYFQGNSAPDKSGLPSDRFSAERTGGSVSTLTIQRTQQEDSAVYLCASRPSLGSYNEQFFGPGTRLTVL.

The chain links TRBV6-6 to TRBJ2-7; weak D call: TRBD2 (5 bases). V lost 2 bases and J lost 5, with 10 bases in between. The CDR3 has 13 residues. Germline values: CDR1 MNHNY, CDR2 SVGAGI (reference sequence). DNA for the CDR3: TGTGCCAGCAGTTACCTGGACGGGAACGAGCAGTACTTC. It specifies CASSYLDGNEQYF.

The V call is TRBV4-1, the J call TRBJ1-1; tentatively, D is TRBD1 (5 bases). Germline lookup yields CDR1 MGHRA and CDR2 YSYEKL. There are 22 residues in the CDR3. V lost 0 bases and J 2 bases, leaving 31 bases between the germline ends. CDR3 bases: TGCGCCAGCAGCCAAGAATTAGTTCGGGATCCGATGATTCGGGGCAGCAACACTGAAGCTTTCTTT. This sequence encodes CASSQELVRDPMIRGSNTEAFF.

The V and J genes are TRBV4-1 and TRBJ1-5, with a weak D call TRBD1 (5 bases). Germline CDR1 is MGHRA and CDR2 is YSYEKL. The CDR3 extends over 18 amino acids. V dropped 0 bases and J dropped 3 bases, with 18 bases sitting between them. The CDR3 DNA reads as TGCGCCAGCAGCCAAGAAGTATCGGCCCGGGGCTTCAATCAGCCCCAGCATTTT. This gives the protein CASSQEVSARGFNQPQHF.

The V gene is TRBV15, the J gene TRBJ1-2; D perhaps matches TRBD1 (6 bases). Germline V gene data show CDR1 as LNHNV and CDR2 as YYDKDF (reference sequence). The length of the CDR3 is 13 residues. Between the trimmed V and J ends, which lost 5 bases and 8 bases, there was a span of 15 bases. CDR3 sequence reads: CATSGTQGYGYTF. The CDR3 bases are TGTGCCACCAGCGGTACACAGGGATACGGCTACACCTTC.

The chain links TRBV5-1 to TRBJ2-2; D could derive from TRBD1 or TRBD2 (5 bases each). Germline V gene sequence: CDR1 SGHRS, CDR2 YFSETQ. V lost 5 bases and J 4 bases, leaving 18 bases between the germline ends. The CDR3 covers 16 residues. CDR3 in DNA: TGCGCCAGCAGAATTTGGGCCCCGAGGGGCACCGGGGAGCTGTTTTTT. Protein: CASRIWAPRGTGELFF.

The chain recombines TRBV4-3 with TRBJ1-6; 8 positions match TRBD1. V gave up 0 bases and J gave up 6 bases; unmatched junction bases: 4. The CDR3 runs to 16 residues. In germline, CDR1 is LGHNA, CDR2 YSLEER. The chain's CDR3 is CASSQDKDRGNSPLHF. In DNA, the CDR3 is TGCGCCAGCAGCCAAGATAAAGACAGGGGTAATTCACCCCTCCACTTT.

In its sample, this clone was seen once. V and J are TRBV21-1 and TRBJ2-3. TRBV21-1 is a known pseudogene. This CDR3 comprises 16 residues. Here the CDR3 DNA reads TGTGCCAGCAGCAAAATTATGGGGGAAGGCACAGATACGCAGTATTTT. Amino acids: CASSKIMGEGTDTQYF.

The chain has TRBV10-3 and TRBJ2-1, with D perhaps matching TRBD2 (5 bases). The V and J ends lost 2 bases and 0 bases respectively, with 5 bases between them. CDR3 size: 14 residues. Per germline, CDR1 ENHRY and CDR2 SYGVKD. In DNA form, the CDR3 reads TGTGCCATCAGTGAGAGCGGCTCCTACAATGAGCAGTTCTTC. Its translation is CAISESGSYNEQFF.

The rearrangement links TRBV7-9 to TRBJ2-5; D is unresolved. This CDR3 region has 16 residues. CDR1 SEHNR and CDR2 FQNEAQ come from the germline V gene (reference sequence). The V end lost 5 bases, the J end lost 1 base, and 17 bases lay between the germline ends. CDR3 region: CASSPPSSRSQETQYF. CDR3 bases: TGTGCCAGCAGCCCACCCTCTTCCAGGAGCCAAGAGACCCAGTACTTC.

This clone was found once. The chain combines TRBV15 with TRBJ2-5; 14 positions match TRBD2. V dropped 1 base and J dropped 2; count of bases not matched to a gene: 3. Per germline, CDR1 LNHNV and CDR2 YYDKDF (reference sequence). The CDR3 sequence is 17 residues long. The CDR3 region is CATSRGRLAGGQETQYF. DNA for the CDR3: TGTGCCACCAGCAGAGGGAGACTAGCGGGGGGGCAAGAGACCCAGTACTTC.

V is TRBV10-3 and J is TRBJ2-6, with D tentatively TRBD2 (5 bases). Trimming stripped 6 bases from V and 0 bases from J, with 21 bases between. The CDR3 is 19 residues long. CDR1 and CDR2 from the germline V gene are ENHRY and SYGVKD. CDR3 nucleotides: TGTGCCATCAGGGGCGGCCGCGGGCTAAATAGCTCTGGGGCCAACGTCCTGACTTTC. Translated, it gives CAIRGGRGLNSSGANVLTF.

In this sample, this clone turned up once. The chain has TRBV12-5 and TRBJ1-5; 12 nucleotides align to TRBD1. The CDR3 is 18 residues long. V lost 5 bases, J lost 5 bases, and 13 bases stayed unmatched. CDR1 is LGHNT, CDR2 FRNRAP, per germline. CDR3 region: CASGEPGQGASDDQPQHF. CDR3 in DNA: TGTGCTAGTGGTGAACCGGGACAGGGGGCGTCAGATGATCAGCCCCAGCATTTT.

The chain recombines TRBV23-1 with TRBJ2-1, with D perhaps matching TRBD1 or TRBD2 (5 bases each). TRBV23-1 is known as an ORF, though its function is uncertain. V dropped 0 bases and J dropped 2 bases, with 14 bases sitting between them. The CDR3 contains 17 residues. The CDR3 spells CASSQSGPIGAYNEQFF. The CDR3 DNA is TGCGCCAGCAGTCAATCGGGACCCATAGGGGCCTACAATGAGCAGTTCTTC.

The chain uses TRBV12-5 and TRBJ1-1, with D tentatively TRBD1 (6 bases). Germline CDR1 is LGHNT and CDR2 is FRNRAP. The CDR3 sequence is 18 residues long. Trimming stripped 7 bases from V and 0 bases from J, with 24 bases between. This chain's CDR3 is CASALTRQEIFMNTEAFF. CDR3 sequence (DNA): TGTGCTAGTGCCTTGACGCGACAGGAAATTTTTATGAACACTGAAGCTTTCTTT.

The chain carries TRBV9 and TRBJ2-2; TRBD1 matches 9 bases. Germline V gene data show CDR1 as SGDLS and CDR2 as YYNGEE. The V segment lost 3 bases and the J segment 6 bases; nucleotides outside the gene matches: 0. The CDR3 is 13 amino acids. CDR3 region: CASSGQGAGELFF. DNA for the CDR3: TGTGCCAGCAGCGGACAGGGGGCCGGGGAGCTGTTTTTT. Looking up the rest from reference TRBV9 and TRBJ2-2 gives the full variable domain: DSGVTQTPKHLITATGQRVTLRCSPRSGDLSVYWYQQSLDQGLQFLIQYYNGEERAKGNILERFSAQQFPDLHSELNLSSLELGDSALYFCASSGQGAGELFFGEGSRLTVL.

The chain is built from TRBV10-3 and TRBJ2-1; 9 nucleotides align to TRBD2. Germline V lookup: CDR1 ENHRY, CDR2 SYGVKD. The trim removed 3 bases at V and 9 bases at J, leaving 12 bases unmatched. CDR3 length: 16 residues. In DNA, the CDR3 is TGTGCCATCAGTGACGTGGTAGCGGGGGCCCCGGGTGAGCAGTTCTTC. Protein sequence: CAISDVVAGAPGEQFF.

The chain links TRBV27 to TRBJ2-1, with 11 bases identical to TRBD1. CDR1 MNHEY and CDR2 SMNVEV come from the germline V gene (reference sequence). J gave up 5 bases and V 9 bases, and 21 bases lay outside the gene matches. The CDR3 has 19 amino acids. The CDR3 coding sequence is TGTGCCAGTTTAAGGCGGAGGGACAGGGGGACATACACAAACAATGAGCAGTTCTTC. As protein: CASLRRRDRGTYTNNEQFF.

The J gene is TRBJ2-3, the V gene TRBV29-1, with D unclear. CDR3 length: 14 residues. Germline V gene data show CDR1 as SQVTM and CDR2 as ANQGSEA. The V and J ends lost 8 bases and 1 base respectively, with 16 bases between them. This CDR3 is CSKSPGLGTDTQYF. CDR3 in DNA: TGCAGCAAATCACCCGGCTTAGGCACAGATACGCAGTATTTT.

This sequence joins TRBV6-1 and TRBJ2-6; 8 nucleotides line up with TRBD2. Germline CDR1 is MNHNS and CDR2 is SASEGT. The CDR3 is 18 residues long. The trim removed 0 bases at V and 0 bases at J, leaving 4 bases unmatched. CDR3 nucleotides: TGTGCCAGCAGTGAAGCAAGCGGGGGTTCCTCTGGGGCCAACGTCCTGACTTTC. Amino acid sequence: CASSEASGGSSGANVLTF.

The gene calls are TRBV9 and TRBJ2-3; possibly TRBD1 for D (5 bases). This CDR3 is 14 amino acids long. V lost 2 bases and J lost 6, with 13 bases in between. The germline gives CDR1 SGDLS, CDR2 YYNGEE. CDR3 bases: TGTGCCAGCAGCGTCAGACAGAAAGGGGATACGCAGTATTTT. The encoded protein is CASSVRQKGDTQYF.